This T cell receptor beta chain was recovered during a study of patients and donors after allogeneic stem cell transplantation. Trimming pared 3 bases from V and 1 base from J, leaving 9 bases between. The CDR3 loop spans 14 amino acids. One entry per CDR3 protein results from TCRdb running MiXCR on the RT-PCR reads. The sample yields fewer than 500,000 distinct CDR3 sequences, 16% seen once. The clonotype comes from a human donor who was either an allogeneic HSCT recipient or a stem cell or donor lymphocyte infusion donor (not recorded which). It is not recorded whose cells these are; they may come from a transplant donor. The chain is built from TRBV12-3 or TRBV12-4 and TRBJ1-1; D is ambiguous. Specimen: blood, either unsorted or a sorted T cell fraction (not recorded which). CDR3 sequence reads: CASSLLNTNTEAFF. CDR3 sequence (DNA): TGTGCCAGCAGTTTGCTTAATACGAACACTGAAGCTTTCTTT.